The 5 T cell receptor beta chains reported below all come from one sample, sequenced in a study of CD8+CD57+ T cells in acquired aplastic anemia. Before being chosen for sequencing, patients had shown CD8+CD57+ cell expansion by flow cytometry. Genomic DNA acted as the template from which TCR beta VDJ combination and CDR3 sequence profiling were carried out. TCRdb re-analysed the reads in MiXCR, keeping a single row per CDR3 protein. The sample carries hundreds of thousands of distinct CDR3 sequences, about a third recorded once. Sequencing was performed on sorted CD4+, CD8+, or CD8+CD57+ T cells (not recorded which) from PBMCs. The receptors shown here come from a human donor with aplastic anemia.

This chain uses TRBV15 with TRBJ1-2; 9 nucleotides agree with TRBD1. The V gene's germline CDR1 is LNHNV and CDR2 YYDKDF (reference sequence). V shed 3 bases and J 5 bases; nucleotides not matched to a gene: 4. This CDR3 has 14 amino acids. CDR3 DNA sequence: TGTGCCACCAGCAGGGACAGGGGTTATTATGGCTACACCTTC. Translated: CATSRDRGYYGYTF. The full variable domain, with the rest looked up from reference TRBV15 and TRBJ1-2, is DAMVIQNPRYQVTQFGKPVTLSCSQTLNHNVMYWYQQKSSQAPKLLFHYYDKDFNNEADTPDNFQSRRPNTSFCFLDIRSPGLGDTAMYLCATSRDRGYYGYTFGSGTRLTVV.

This clonotype was counted a few times. A read error may account for a junction end that differs from germline. The chain carries TRBV7-7 and TRBJ2-1, with 8 bases fitting TRBD2. CDR1 is SSHAT, CDR2 FNYEAQ, per germline (reference sequence). This CDR3 has 15 residues. CDR3 protein: CASSLLAGGEYEQFF. CDR3 bases: TGTGCTAGCAGCTTACTGGCGGGAGGAGAGTATGAGCAGTTCTTC.

The chain carries TRBV6-1 and TRBJ2-7; TRBD2 matches 10 bases. This CDR3 is built from 14 residues. The ends lost 2 bases at V and 5 bases at J; junction bases unmatched: 3. Germline V gene data show CDR1 as MNHNS and CDR2 as SASEGT. The CDR3 nucleotides read TGTGCCAGCAGTGAACTAGCGGGAGCTAACGAGCAGTACTTC. Its protein product is CASSELAGANEQYF.

The chain recombines TRBV6-1 with TRBJ1-6; 8 bases agree with TRBD1. Germline-derived CDR1 and CDR2 are MNHNS and SASEGT. This CDR3 region has 16 residues. V shed 0 bases and J 9 bases; nucleotides not matched to a gene: 7. The CDR3, as DNA: TGTGCCAGCAGTGAAGCCGGACAGGGTTTGTTTTCACCCCTCCACTTT. This gives the protein CASSEAGQGLFSPLHF.

For this clonotype: This may be a read error: a much more frequent sequence differs by one nucleotide. This rearrangement joins TRBV15 to TRBJ1-1; D is uncertain. The CDR3 has 14 amino acids. Germline-derived CDR1 and CDR2 are LNHNV and YYDKDF (reference sequence). The CDR3 loop is CATSTDTLNTEVFF. For the CDR3, the DNA is TGTGCCACCAGCACAGATACACTGAACACTGAAGTTTTCTTT.